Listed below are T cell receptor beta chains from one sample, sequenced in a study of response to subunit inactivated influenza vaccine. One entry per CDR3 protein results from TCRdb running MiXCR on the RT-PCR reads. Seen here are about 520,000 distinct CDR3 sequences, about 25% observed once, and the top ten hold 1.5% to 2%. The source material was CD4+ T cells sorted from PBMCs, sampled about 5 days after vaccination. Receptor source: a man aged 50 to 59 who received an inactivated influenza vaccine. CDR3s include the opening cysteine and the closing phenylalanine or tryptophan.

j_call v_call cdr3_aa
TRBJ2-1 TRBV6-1 CASYSVQGLEQFF
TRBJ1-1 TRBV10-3 CAISESKGFSNTEAFF
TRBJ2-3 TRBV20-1 CSAPTSAAGTDTQYF
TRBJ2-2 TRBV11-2 CASRPLRGGGELFF
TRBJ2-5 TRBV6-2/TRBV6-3 CASSYGGLEETQYF
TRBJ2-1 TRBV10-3 CAITPTSGSRNEQFF
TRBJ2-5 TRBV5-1 CASSEGQGRETQYF
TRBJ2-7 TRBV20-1 CSARVLSWYEQYF
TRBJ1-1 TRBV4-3 CASSQDQRPGLSEAFF
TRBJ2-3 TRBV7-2 CASSLQGVPTDTQYF
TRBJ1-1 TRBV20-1 CSATGVPPEAFF
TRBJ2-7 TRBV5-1 CASRERFARTSYEQYF